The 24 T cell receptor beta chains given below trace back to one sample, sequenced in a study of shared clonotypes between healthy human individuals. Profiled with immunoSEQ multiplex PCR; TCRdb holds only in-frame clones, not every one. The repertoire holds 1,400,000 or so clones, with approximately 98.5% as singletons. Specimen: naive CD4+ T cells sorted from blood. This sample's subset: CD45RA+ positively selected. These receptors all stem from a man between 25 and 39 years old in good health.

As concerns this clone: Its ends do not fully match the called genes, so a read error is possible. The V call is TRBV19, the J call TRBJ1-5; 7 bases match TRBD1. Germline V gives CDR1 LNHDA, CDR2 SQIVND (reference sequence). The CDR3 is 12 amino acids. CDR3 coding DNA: TGTGCCAGTAGTATACCGACAGGGTGGGTAGATTTT. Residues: CASSIPTGWVDF.

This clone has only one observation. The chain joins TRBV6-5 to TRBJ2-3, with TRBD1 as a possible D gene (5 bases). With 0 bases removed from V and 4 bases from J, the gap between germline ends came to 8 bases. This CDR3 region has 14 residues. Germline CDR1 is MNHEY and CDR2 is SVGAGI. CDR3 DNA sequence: TGTGCCAGCAGTTACTCCAAGACAGCAGATACGCAGTATTTT. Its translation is CASSYSKTADTQYF.

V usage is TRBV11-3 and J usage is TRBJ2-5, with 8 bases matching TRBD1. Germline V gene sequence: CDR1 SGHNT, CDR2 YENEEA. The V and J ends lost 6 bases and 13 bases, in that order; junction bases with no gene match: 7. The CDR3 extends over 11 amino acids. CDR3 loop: CASSTGGRVYF. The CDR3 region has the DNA TGTGCCAGCAGTACAGGGGGGCGGGTGTACTTC.

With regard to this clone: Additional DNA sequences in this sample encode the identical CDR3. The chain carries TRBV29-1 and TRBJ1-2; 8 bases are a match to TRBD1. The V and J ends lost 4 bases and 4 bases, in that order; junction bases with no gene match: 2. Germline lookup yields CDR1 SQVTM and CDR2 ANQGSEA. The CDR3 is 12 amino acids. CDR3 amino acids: CSVATGGYGYTF. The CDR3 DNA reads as TGCAGCGTTGCCACAGGGGGCTATGGCTACACCTTC.

The CDR3, as DNA: TGTGCCAGCAGTTATCCCAAAAGAAACACTGAAGCTTTCTTT. Translating gives CASSYPKRNTEAFF. The chain is built from TRBV27 and TRBJ1-1; D uncertain. This CDR3 has 14 residues. From germline, CDR1 is MNHEY and CDR2 SMNVEV (reference sequence). Trimming cost V 4 bases and J 2 bases, with 11 bases left between them.

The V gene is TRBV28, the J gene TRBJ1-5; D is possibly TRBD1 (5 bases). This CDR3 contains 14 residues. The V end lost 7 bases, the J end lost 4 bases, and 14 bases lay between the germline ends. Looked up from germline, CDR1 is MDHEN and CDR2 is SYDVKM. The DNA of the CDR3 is TGTGCCAGCATCGGCAAAAGGGGTAATCAGCCCCAGCATTTT. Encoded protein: CASIGKRGNQPQHF.

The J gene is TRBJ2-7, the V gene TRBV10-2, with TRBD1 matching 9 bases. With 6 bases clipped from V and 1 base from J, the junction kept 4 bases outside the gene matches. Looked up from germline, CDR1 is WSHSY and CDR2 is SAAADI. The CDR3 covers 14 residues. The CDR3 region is CASRLTGGSYEQYF. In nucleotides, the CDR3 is TGCGCCAGCAGGCTGACAGGGGGTTCCTACGAGCAGTACTTC.

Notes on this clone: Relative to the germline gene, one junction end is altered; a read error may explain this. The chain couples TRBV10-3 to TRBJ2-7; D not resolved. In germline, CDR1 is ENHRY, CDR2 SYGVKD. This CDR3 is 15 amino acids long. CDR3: CAISESGSAVYEQYF. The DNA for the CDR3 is TGTGCCATCAGCGAGTCTGGCAGCGCCGTCTACGAGCAGTACTTC.

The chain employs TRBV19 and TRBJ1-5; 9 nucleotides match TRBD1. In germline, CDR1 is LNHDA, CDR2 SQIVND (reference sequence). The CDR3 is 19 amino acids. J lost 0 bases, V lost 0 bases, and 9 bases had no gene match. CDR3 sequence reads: CASSIEPGQGAYSNQPQHF. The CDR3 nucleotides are TGTGCCAGTAGTATAGAACCGGGACAGGGTGCTTATAGCAATCAGCCCCAGCATTTT.

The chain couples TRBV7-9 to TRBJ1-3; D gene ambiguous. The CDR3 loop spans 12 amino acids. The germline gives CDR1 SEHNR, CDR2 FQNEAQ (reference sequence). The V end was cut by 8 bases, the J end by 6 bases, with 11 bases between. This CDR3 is CASGPPVNTIYF. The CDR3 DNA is TGTGCCAGCGGCCCCCCGGTAAACACCATATATTTT.

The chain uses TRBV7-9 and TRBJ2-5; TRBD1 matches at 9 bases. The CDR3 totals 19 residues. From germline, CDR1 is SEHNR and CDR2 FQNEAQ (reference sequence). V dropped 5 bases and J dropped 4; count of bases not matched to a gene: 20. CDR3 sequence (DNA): TGTGCCAGCAGCCAATTAAGGATTTCGGACAGGGGATTCGGAGAGACCCAGTACTTC. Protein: CASSQLRISDRGFGETQYF.

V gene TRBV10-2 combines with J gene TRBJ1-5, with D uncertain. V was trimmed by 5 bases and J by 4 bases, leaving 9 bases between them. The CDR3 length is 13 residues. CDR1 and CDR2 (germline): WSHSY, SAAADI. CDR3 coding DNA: TGCGCCAGCAGTTCTAACACTAATCAGCCCCAGCATTTT. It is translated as CASSSNTNQPQHF.

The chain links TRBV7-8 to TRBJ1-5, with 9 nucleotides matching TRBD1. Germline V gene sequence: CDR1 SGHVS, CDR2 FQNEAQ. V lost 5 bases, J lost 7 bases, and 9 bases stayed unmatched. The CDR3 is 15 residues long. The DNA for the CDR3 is TGTGCCAGCAGCGCCTATCCACAGGGGGCACAGCCCCAGCATTTT. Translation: CASSAYPQGAQPQHF.

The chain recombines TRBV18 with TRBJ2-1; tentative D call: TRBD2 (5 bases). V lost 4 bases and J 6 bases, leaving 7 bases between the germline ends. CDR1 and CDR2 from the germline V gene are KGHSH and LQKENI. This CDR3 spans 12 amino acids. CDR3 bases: TGTGCCAGCTCACTCCTAGCCAATGAGCAGTTCTTC. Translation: CASSLLANEQFF.

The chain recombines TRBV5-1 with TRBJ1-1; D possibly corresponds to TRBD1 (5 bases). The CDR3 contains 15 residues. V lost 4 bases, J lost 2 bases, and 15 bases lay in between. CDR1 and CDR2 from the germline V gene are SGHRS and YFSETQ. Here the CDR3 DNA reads TGCGCCAGCAGCCCATTCAGGGTTATCAACACTGAAGCTTTCTTT. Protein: CASSPFRVINTEAFF.

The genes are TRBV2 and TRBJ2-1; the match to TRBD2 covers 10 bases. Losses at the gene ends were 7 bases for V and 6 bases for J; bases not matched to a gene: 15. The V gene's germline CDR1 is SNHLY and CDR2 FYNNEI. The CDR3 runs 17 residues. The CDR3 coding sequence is TGTGCCAGCATAGACTCTAATCGGACTAGCGGAAGCAATGAGCAGTTCTTC. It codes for CASIDSNRTSGSNEQFF.

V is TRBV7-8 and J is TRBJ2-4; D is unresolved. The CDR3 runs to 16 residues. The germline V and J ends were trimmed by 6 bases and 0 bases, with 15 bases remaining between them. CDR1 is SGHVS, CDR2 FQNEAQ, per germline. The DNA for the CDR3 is TGTGCCAGCAGACCCTTTTCGGGTATAGCCAAAAACATTCAGTACTTC. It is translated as CASRPFSGIAKNIQYF.

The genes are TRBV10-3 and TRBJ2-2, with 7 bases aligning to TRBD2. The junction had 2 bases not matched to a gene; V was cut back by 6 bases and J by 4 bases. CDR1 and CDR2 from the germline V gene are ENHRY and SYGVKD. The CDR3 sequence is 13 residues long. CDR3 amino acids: CAIRGLSTGELFF. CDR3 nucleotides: TGTGCCATCAGGGGACTATCCACCGGGGAGCTGTTTTTT.

The DNA for the CDR3 is TGTGCCAGCAGCGCCGGGACAGGTCCGTACGAGCAGTACTTC. Translating gives CASSAGTGPYEQYF. The gene calls are TRBV13 and TRBJ2-7; 8 bases map to TRBD1. Trimming cost V 5 bases and J 4 bases; bases outside gene matches: 7. Per the germline V gene, CDR1 is PRHDT and CDR2 is FYEKMQ (reference sequence). The CDR3 runs to 14 residues.

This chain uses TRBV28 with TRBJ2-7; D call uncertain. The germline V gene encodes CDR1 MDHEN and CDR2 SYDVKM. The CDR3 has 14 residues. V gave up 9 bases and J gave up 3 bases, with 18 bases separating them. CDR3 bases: TGTGCCAGTAGAGACTCGGGCTCGGACTACGAGCAGTACTTC. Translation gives CASRDSGSDYEQYF.

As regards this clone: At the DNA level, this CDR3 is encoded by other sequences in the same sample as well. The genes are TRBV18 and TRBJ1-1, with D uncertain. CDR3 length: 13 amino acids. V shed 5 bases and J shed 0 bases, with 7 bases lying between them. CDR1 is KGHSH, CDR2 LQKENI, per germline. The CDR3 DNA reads TGTGCCAGCTCAGGAGGATTGAACACTGAAGCTTTCTTT. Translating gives CASSGGLNTEAFF.

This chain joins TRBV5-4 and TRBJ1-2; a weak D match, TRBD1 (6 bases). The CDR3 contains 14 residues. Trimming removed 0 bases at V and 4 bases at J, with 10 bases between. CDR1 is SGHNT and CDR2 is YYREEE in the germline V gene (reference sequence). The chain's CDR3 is CASSLAGALYGYTF. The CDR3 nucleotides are TGTGCCAGCAGCTTGGCGGGGGCCCTCTATGGCTACACCTTC. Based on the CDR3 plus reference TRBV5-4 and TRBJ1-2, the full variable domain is ETGVTQSPTHLIKTRGQQVTLRCSSQSGHNTVSWYQQALGQGPQFIFQYYREEENGRGNFPPRFSGLQFPNYSSELNVNALELDDSALYLCASSLAGALYGYTFGSGTRLTVV.

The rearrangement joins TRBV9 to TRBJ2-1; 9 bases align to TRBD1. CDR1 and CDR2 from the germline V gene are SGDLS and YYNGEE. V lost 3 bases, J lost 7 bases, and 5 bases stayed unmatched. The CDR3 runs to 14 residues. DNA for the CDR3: TGTGCCAGCAGCGGCCAAGACAGGGGGAATGAGCAGTTCTTC. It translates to CASSGQDRGNEQFF.

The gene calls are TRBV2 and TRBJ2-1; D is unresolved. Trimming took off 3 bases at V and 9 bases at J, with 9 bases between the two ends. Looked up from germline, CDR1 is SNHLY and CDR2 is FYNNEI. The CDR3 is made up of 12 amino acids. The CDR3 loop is CASSDDRVEQFF. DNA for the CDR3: TGTGCCAGCAGTGATGATCGGGTTGAGCAGTTCTTC. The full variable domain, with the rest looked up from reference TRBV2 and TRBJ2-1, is EPEVTQTPSHQVTQMGQEVILRCVPISNHLYFYWYRQILGQKVEFLVSFYNNEISEKSEIFDDQFSVERPDGSNFTLKIRSTKLEDSAMYFCASSDDRVEQFFGPGTRLTVL.